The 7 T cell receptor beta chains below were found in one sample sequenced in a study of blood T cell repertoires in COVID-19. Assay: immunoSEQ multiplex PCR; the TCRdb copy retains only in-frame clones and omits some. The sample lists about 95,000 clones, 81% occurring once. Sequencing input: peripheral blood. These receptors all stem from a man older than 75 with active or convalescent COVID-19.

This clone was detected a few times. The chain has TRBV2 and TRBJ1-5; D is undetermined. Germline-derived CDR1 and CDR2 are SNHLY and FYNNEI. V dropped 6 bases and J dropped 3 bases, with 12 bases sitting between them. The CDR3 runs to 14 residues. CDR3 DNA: TGTGCCAGCAGCCTCGAGATCACCAATCAGCCCCAGCATTTT. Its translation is CASSLEITNQPQHF.

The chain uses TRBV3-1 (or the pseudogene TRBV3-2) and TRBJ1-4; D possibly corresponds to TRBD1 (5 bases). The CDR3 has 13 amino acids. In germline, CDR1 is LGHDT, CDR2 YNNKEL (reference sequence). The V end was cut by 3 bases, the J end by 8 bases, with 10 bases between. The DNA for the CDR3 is TGTGCCAGCAGCCACAGGACACAAGAAAAACTGTTTTTT. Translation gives CASSHRTQEKLFF.

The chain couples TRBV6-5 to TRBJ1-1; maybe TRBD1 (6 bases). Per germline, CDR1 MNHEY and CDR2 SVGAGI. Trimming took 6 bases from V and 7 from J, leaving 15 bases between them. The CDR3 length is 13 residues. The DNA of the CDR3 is TGTGCCAGCAGCAGGGGCCAGATCGGTGAAGCTTTCTTT. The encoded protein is CASSRGQIGEAFF.

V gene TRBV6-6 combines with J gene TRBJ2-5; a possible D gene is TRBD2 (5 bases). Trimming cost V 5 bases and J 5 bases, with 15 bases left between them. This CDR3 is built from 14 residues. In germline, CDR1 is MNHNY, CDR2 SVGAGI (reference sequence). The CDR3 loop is CASSPSSGSETQYF. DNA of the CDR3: TGTGCCAGCAGTCCCTCGTCGGGGAGTGAGACCCAGTACTTC.

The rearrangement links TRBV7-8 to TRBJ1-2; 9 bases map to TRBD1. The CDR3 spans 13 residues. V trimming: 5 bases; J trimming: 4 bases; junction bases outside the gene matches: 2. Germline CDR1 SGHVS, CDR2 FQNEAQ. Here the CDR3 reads CASSTGQGYGYTF. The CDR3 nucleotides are TGTGCCAGCAGCACGGGACAGGGCTATGGCTACACCTTC.

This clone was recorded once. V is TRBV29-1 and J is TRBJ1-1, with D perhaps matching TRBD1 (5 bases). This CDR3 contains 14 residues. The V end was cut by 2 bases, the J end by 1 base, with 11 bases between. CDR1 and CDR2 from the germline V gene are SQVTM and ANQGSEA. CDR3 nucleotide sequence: TGCAGCGTTGAACAGGGTGGGGCGAACACTGAAGCTTTCTTT. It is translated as CSVEQGGANTEAFF.

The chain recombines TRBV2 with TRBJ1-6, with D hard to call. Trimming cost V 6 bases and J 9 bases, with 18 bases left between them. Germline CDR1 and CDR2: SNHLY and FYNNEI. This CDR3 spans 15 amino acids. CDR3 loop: CASRGTEGTSSPLHF. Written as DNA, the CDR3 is TGTGCCAGCAGAGGAACCGAAGGAACTAGTTCACCCCTCCACTTT.